The 9 T cell receptor beta chains below were found in one sample sequenced in a study of blood T cell repertoires in COVID-19. Profiling relied on immunoSEQ multiplex PCR, and the TCRdb table lists in-frame clones only, not all of them. The profile shows roughly 230,000 clones, roughly 91% of them singletons. The sequenced sample consisted of PBMCs or T cells enriched from blood (not recorded which). Source of these receptors: a man aged 30 to 39 in a cohort exposed to, infected with or recovered from COVID-19 (not recorded which).

The chain couples TRBV24-1 to TRBJ1-1, with a tentative D call TRBD1 (6 bases). Trimming took 0 bases from V and 5 from J, leaving 15 bases between them. From germline, CDR1 is KGHDR and CDR2 SFDVKD. The CDR3 is 16 amino acids. The CDR3 sequence: CATSDLRPGARTEAFF. The CDR3 DNA sequence: TGTGCCACCAGTGATTTGCGGCCAGGGGCCAGGACTGAAGCTTTCTTT.

The CDR3 spells CASSYSGTGIYGYTF. The CDR3 bases are TGTGCCAGCAGTTACTCCGGGACAGGGATATATGGCTACACCTTC. The chain couples TRBV6-5 to TRBJ1-2, with TRBD1 identical over 9 bases. Germline V CDR1 and CDR2: MNHEY, SVGAGI. V was pared by 0 bases and J by 5 bases, with 4 bases of the junction left unmatched. The CDR3 has 15 residues.

The chain joins TRBV6-5 to TRBJ1-1; TRBD1 aligns across 7 bases. The CDR3 totals 13 residues. Germline V gene lookup returns CDR1 MNHEY and CDR2 SVGAGI. V lost 6 bases, J lost 6 bases, and 7 bases stayed unmatched. The CDR3 coding sequence is TGTGCCAGCAGACAAGACAGGGTCCCTGAAGCTTTCTTT. Protein sequence: CASRQDRVPEAFF.

This clone was counted only a few times. V and J are TRBV9 and TRBJ2-1, with 9 bases that match TRBD2. Germline V lookup: CDR1 SGDLS, CDR2 YYNGEE. V trimming: 2 bases; J trimming: 2 bases; junction bases outside the gene matches: 5. This CDR3 is built from 16 residues. CDR3 loop: CASSVRLAAAYNEQFF. CDR3 sequence (DNA): TGTGCCAGCAGCGTGAGACTAGCGGCGGCCTACAATGAGCAGTTCTTC. The whole variable domain, filled in from reference TRBV9 and TRBJ2-1, reads DSGVTQTPKHLITATGQRVTLRCSPRSGDLSVYWYQQSLDQGLQFLIQYYNGEERAKGNILERFSAQQFPDLHSELNLSSLELGDSALYFCASSVRLAAAYNEQFFGPGTRLTVL.

This clone was detected only a few times. The chain recombines TRBV24-1 with TRBJ2-7; 13 bases are a match to TRBD2. Germline loops: CDR1 KGHDR, CDR2 SFDVKD. CDR3 size: 15 residues. Losses at the gene ends were 6 bases for V and 6 bases for J; bases not matched to a gene: 7. CDR3 in DNA: TGTGCCACCAGTCGTTCTACTAGCGGGAGGGGCGAGCAGTACTTC. This encodes CATSRSTSGRGEQYF.

This chain joins TRBV6-5 and TRBJ1-5, with unresolved D. Trimming took off 0 bases at V and 0 bases at J, with 6 bases between the two ends. The CDR3 loop spans 15 amino acids. Germline V gene sequence: CDR1 MNHEY, CDR2 SVGAGI. CDR3 sequence: CASSYSQFSNQPQHF. The CDR3 DNA sequence: TGTGCCAGCAGTTACTCTCAATTTAGCAATCAGCCCCAGCATTTT.

The CDR3 region is CSVSDRASSGANVLTF. DNA of the CDR3: TGCAGCGTCTCGGACAGGGCCTCCTCTGGGGCCAACGTCCTGACTTTC. V gene TRBV29-1 combines with J gene TRBJ2-6, with TRBD1 matching over 8 bases. V was clipped by 6 bases and J by 0 bases; unmatched bases: 7. The germline CDR1 and CDR2 sequences are SQVTM and ANQGSEA. There are 16 residues in the CDR3.

The V gene is TRBV27, the J gene TRBJ2-7; the match to TRBD1 covers 10 bases. J gave up 5 bases and V 4 bases, and 17 bases lay outside the gene matches. The CDR3 sequence is 18 residues long. The V gene's germline CDR1 is MNHEY and CDR2 SMNVEV (reference sequence). CDR3 DNA: TGTGCCAGCAGTTCGATTCCCGGGACAGGGGAATATACTCACGAGCAGTACTTC. This codes for CASSSIPGTGEYTHEQYF.

This clone was found once. The genes are TRBV29-1 and TRBJ1-6; possibly TRBD1 for D (5 bases). V was trimmed by 1 base and J by 13 bases, leaving 14 bases between them. The CDR3 extends over 13 amino acids. The germline CDR1 and CDR2 sequences are SQVTM and ANQGSEA. The CDR3: CSVEGSVGGPLHF. In DNA, the CDR3 is TGCAGCGTTGAAGGGTCGGTTGGGGGGCCCCTCCACTTT.